This note documents a single T cell receptor beta chain sequence. The CDR3 spans 16 residues. The germline V gene encodes CDR1 MNHNS and CDR2 SASEGT. V was clipped by 4 bases and J by 3 bases, with 18 bases between them. The table came from immunoSEQ multiplex PCR; TCRdb's copy has only in-frame clones and leaves some out. The sample records around 260,000 clones, about 80% being singletons. This record belongs to a study of blood T cell repertoires in COVID-19. As for the study in general: Acute and convalescent COVID-19 specimens originated in the United States, Italy and Spain.

The sequenced sample consisted of PBMCs or T cells enriched from blood (not recorded which). The receptor's source is a man between 25 and 39 years old with acute COVID-19. The chain is built from TRBV6-1 and TRBJ1-2; D is perhaps TRBD1 (5 bases). CDR3 amino acids: CASSVLQGPFDYGYTF. In nucleotides, the CDR3 is TGTGCCAGCAGTGTCCTCCAGGGTCCCTTCGACTATGGCTACACCTTC.